The TCR beta chain described here comes from a study of PD-L1 blockade in urothelial cancer. Whole-study context: In the patient group, about 90% of the roughly 29 were males with bladder-origin urothelial cancer.

Assay: immunoSEQ multiplex PCR; the TCRdb copy retains only in-frame clones and omits some. This sample has 20,000 to 30,000 clones, with around 82% found just once. Sequencing used PBMCs, obtained around atezolizumab (anti-PD-L1) treatment. This receptor was obtained from a man in his 70s with urothelial cancer.

The CDR3 region has the DNA TGTGCCACCAGCAGAGCGGTGGCAGGGAAGAACGAGCAGTACTTC. Translating it yields CATSRAVAGKNEQYF. The chain joins TRBV15 to TRBJ2-7; tentatively, D is TRBD1 (5 bases). The CDR3 has 15 residues. Germline V gene sequence: CDR1 LNHNV, CDR2 YYDKDF (reference sequence). Deletions cut 1 base from V and 5 bases from J, with 15 bases between. Full variable domain (missing parts from reference TRBV15 and TRBJ2-7): DAMVIQNPRYQVTQFGKPVTLSCSQTLNHNVMYWYQQKSSQAPKLLFHYYDKDFNNEADTPDNFQSRRPNTSFCFLDIRSPGLGDTAMYLCATSRAVAGKNEQYFGPGTRLTVT.